What follows is one TCR beta chain and its context. Its target is not known. The entry originates in a study of siplizumab effects on memory and regulatory T cells. Study-level points and caveats: The suppressive capacity of proliferating Tregs from siplizumab cultures remained unconfirmed. No assignable naive or memory phenotype existed for roughly 75-95% of proliferating CD4+ or CD8+ clones.

Profiled with immunoSEQ multiplex PCR; TCRdb holds only in-frame clones, not every one. The sample shows some 52,000 clones, 95% to 97% of them seen only once. The CDR3 has 14 residues. After removal of 8 bases from V and 8 bases from J, the junction contained 7 bases not matched to a gene. Germline values: CDR1 LNHDA, CDR2 SQIVND (reference sequence). This chain links TRBV19 with TRBJ2-1, with 12 bases lining up with TRBD2. This TCR derives from a human donor in good health. Input material: naive CD4+ T cells sorted from blood. The CDR3 coding sequence is TGTGCCAGTCAAAGACTAGCGGGAGACTATGAGCAGTTCTTC. It is translated as CASQRLAGDYEQFF.